The 6 T cell receptor beta chains below all came from one sample that was sequenced in a study of tissue T cells after allogeneic stem cell transplantation. The method was immunoSEQ multiplex PCR; TCRdb's version includes in-frame clones alone and lacks a portion of them. The repertoire holds tens of thousands of clones, with around 79% as singletons. The material was tissue from the ileum, obtained at autopsy. Receptors were obtained from a female donor older than 55 with lung cancer.

This sequence joins TRBV30 and TRBJ2-3; TRBD1 might be the D (6 bases). This CDR3 is built from 13 residues. Germline V gene sequence: CDR1 GTSNPN, CDR2 SVGIG (reference sequence). V was shortened by 5 bases and J by 4 bases, with 13 bases between the two germline ends. DNA of the CDR3: TGTGCCTGGGAGACAGGAGGCGCAGATACGCAGTATTTT. Protein product: CAWETGGADTQYF.

This clone was seen more than once but under ten times. V is TRBV7-9 and J is TRBJ1-1, with TRBD1 identical over 11 bases. The CDR3 runs to 17 residues. V lost 5 bases and J lost 0; bases outside the gene matches: 8. CDR1 and CDR2 (germline): SEHNR, FQNEAQ (reference sequence). This chain's CDR3 is CASSSTGQGALNTEAFF. For the CDR3, the DNA is TGTGCCAGCAGCAGCACTGGACAGGGGGCCTTGAACACTGAAGCTTTCTTT.

This chain links TRBV4-3 with TRBJ1-1; D remains unclear. The length of the CDR3 is 14 residues. V was pared by 2 bases and J by 7 bases, with 14 bases between. Germline V gene data show CDR1 as LGHNA and CDR2 as YSLEER. The CDR3 DNA reads TGCGCCAGCAGCCAATATGAACAGACTAGTGAAGCTTTCTTT. This gives the protein CASSQYEQTSEAFF.

The rearrangement links TRBV29-1 to TRBJ2-3; 8 positions match TRBD2. Per germline, CDR1 SQVTM and CDR2 ANQGSEA. The CDR3 extends over 14 amino acids. V trimming: 0 bases; J trimming: 4 bases; junction bases outside the gene matches: 3. This chain's CDR3 is CSVEEEAGADTQYF. As DNA, the CDR3 is TGCAGCGTTGAAGAAGAAGCGGGAGCAGATACGCAGTATTTT.

This clone has a handful of counts. The V call is TRBV6-5, the J call TRBJ1-6; D gene ambiguous. Per the germline V gene, CDR1 is MNHEY and CDR2 is SVGAGI. V dropped 5 bases and J dropped 4 bases, with 12 bases sitting between them. The CDR3 has 15 amino acids. CDR3 DNA: TGTGCCAGCAGTATACCCGGGATATATAATTCACCCCTCCACTTT. Translated, it gives CASSIPGIYNSPLHF.

The rearrangement joins TRBV7-8 to TRBJ2-1; D assignment may be TRBD1 or TRBD2 (5 bases each). CDR1 SGHVS and CDR2 FQNEAQ come from the germline V gene. Trimming stripped 3 bases from V and 4 bases from J, with 19 bases between. The CDR3 consists of 17 residues. The CDR3 DNA reads TGTGCCAGCAGCTTTTACGGGGCATGGGAAGGGTACAATGAGCAGTTCTTC. Translated: CASSFYGAWEGYNEQFF.